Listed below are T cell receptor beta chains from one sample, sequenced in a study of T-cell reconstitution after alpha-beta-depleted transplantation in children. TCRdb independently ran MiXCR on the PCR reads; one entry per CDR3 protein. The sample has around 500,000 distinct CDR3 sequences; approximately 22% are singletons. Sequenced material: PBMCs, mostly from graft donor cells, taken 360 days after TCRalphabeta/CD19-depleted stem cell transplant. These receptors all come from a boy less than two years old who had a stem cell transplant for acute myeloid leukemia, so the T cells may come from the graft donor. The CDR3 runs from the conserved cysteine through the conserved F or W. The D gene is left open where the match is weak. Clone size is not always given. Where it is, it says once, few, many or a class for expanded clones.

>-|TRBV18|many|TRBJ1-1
CASSRIQGWETEAFF
TGTGCCAGCTCACGAATCCAGGGGTGGGAAACTGAAGCTTTCTTT
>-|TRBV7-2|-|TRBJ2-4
CASLLGPSQNIQYF
TGTGCCAGCCTCCTCGGACCTAGCCAGAACATTCAGTACTTC
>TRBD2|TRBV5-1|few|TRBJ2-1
CASSLAASGGGEQFF
TGCGCCAGCAGCTTGGCGGCTAGCGGGGGGGGAGAGCAGTTCTTC
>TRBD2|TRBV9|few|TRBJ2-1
CASSLEERGGPYNEQFF
TGTGCCAGCAGCCTAGAGGAGCGGGGGGGCCCTTACAATGAGCAGTTCTTC
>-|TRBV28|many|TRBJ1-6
CASSSVNSPLHF
TGTGCCAGCAGTTCTGTTAATTCACCCCTCCACTTT
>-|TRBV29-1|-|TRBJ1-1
CSVAWGADTEAFF
TGCAGCGTTGCTTGGGGGGCCGACACTGAAGCTTTCTTT
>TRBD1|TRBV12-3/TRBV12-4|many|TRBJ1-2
CASSPEWTGYGYTF
TGTGCCAGCAGCCCCGAGTGGACAGGCTATGGCTACACCTTC
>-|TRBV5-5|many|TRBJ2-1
CASSPDQGNEQFF
TGTGCCAGCAGCCCAGACCAGGGCAATGAGCAGTTCTTC
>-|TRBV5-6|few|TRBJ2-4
CASSLVARGDIQYF
TGTGCCAGCAGCTTGGTGGCGCGGGGAGACATTCAGTACTTC
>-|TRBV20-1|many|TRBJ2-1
CSATTTYNEQFF
TGCAGTGCTACCACTACTTACAATGAGCAGTTCTTC